This T cell receptor (beta chain) was identified during a study of T cell changes during pregnancy in multiple sclerosis. Assay: immunoSEQ multiplex PCR; the TCRdb copy retains only in-frame clones and omits some. Among some 48,000 clones, over 75% were seen once, and the ten largest hold 8% to 9.5%. J gave up 7 bases and V 4 bases, and 3 bases lay outside the gene matches. Germline V gene data show CDR1 as LNHDA and CDR2 as SQIVND (reference sequence). The CDR3 extends over 15 amino acids. This rearrangement joins TRBV19 to TRBJ1-6; TRBD1 matches 11 bases. The sequence was obtained from a female donor with multiple sclerosis, enrolled in a pregnancy study. Specimen: CD8+ T cells from peripheral blood mononuclear cells, collected in the second trimester of pregnancy. Here the CDR3 reads CASSSGTGGNSPLHF. In nucleotides, the CDR3 is TGTGCCAGTAGTAGCGGGACAGGGGGAAATTCACCCCTCCACTTT.